These 14 T cell receptor beta chains originate from one sample sequenced in a study of control samples from healthy donors and cancer patients. Generated by immunoSEQ multiplex PCR, the TCRdb table keeps only in-frame clones and is missing some. The sample consists of tens of thousands of clones, approximately 90% of them appearing once. Material: blood. Receptor source: a woman aged 45 to 65 in good health.

V gene TRBV3-1 (or the pseudogene TRBV3-2) combines with J gene TRBJ1-2; TRBD1 agrees at 9 bases. The V segment lost 3 bases and the J segment 1 base; nucleotides outside the gene matches: 3. Germline V CDR1 and CDR2: LGHDT, YNNKEL (reference sequence). The CDR3 consists of 15 residues. CDR3 protein: CASSHDRGYNYGYTF. CDR3 nucleotide sequence: TGTGCCAGCAGCCATGACAGGGGGTATAACTATGGCTACACCTTC.

The J gene is TRBJ2-1, the V gene TRBV24-1; 9 bases match TRBD1. CDR1 and CDR2 from the germline V gene are KGHDR and SFDVKD. After removal of 4 bases from V and 6 bases from J, the junction contained 9 bases not matched to a gene. The CDR3 loop spans 16 amino acids. CDR3: CATSDKTGGAINEQFF. The DNA of the CDR3 is TGTGCCACCAGTGACAAGACAGGGGGTGCGATCAATGAGCAGTTCTTC.

V and J are TRBV4-1 and TRBJ2-7, with TRBD2 matching over 8 bases. Germline CDR1 and CDR2: MGHRA and YSYEKL. With 4 bases clipped from V and 4 bases from J, the junction kept 6 bases outside the gene matches. The CDR3 has 14 residues. The CDR3 loop is CASSLPGGEYEQYF. CDR3 bases: TGCGCCAGCAGCCTACCGGGAGGGGAGTACGAGCAGTACTTC.

The chain uses TRBV11-2 and TRBJ1-2; possible D gene TRBD1, 5 bases. Germline assignment: CDR1 SGHAT and CDR2 FQNNGV. V was pared by 5 bases and J by 0 bases, with 13 bases between. The CDR3 runs 15 residues. CDR3 DNA sequence: TGTGCCAGCAGCCCGACGGACAAATCTAACTATGGCTACACCTTC. Its translation is CASSPTDKSNYGYTF.

The chain is built from TRBV7-9 and TRBJ2-7; no reliable D call. Trimming shortened V by 0 bases and J by 4 bases, and 7 bases separated the two germline ends. The CDR3 is 13 residues long. Germline V CDR1 and CDR2: SEHNR, FQNEAQ (reference sequence). The CDR3 nucleotides are TGTGCCAGCAGCTTAGCGGTAGGGTACGAGCAGTACTTC. Translated: CASSLAVGYEQYF.

This chain links TRBV7-9 with TRBJ1-6; D call uncertain. The germline V and J ends were trimmed by 1 base and 8 bases, with 9 bases remaining between them. Germline CDR1 SEHNR, CDR2 FQNEAQ (reference sequence). The CDR3 extends over 14 amino acids. CDR3 in DNA: TGTGCCAGCAGCTTAGGACTGGGCCATTCACCCCTCCACTTT. Protein sequence: CASSLGLGHSPLHF.

The rearrangement links TRBV11-2 to TRBJ1-3, with TRBD1 identical over 7 bases. V lost 6 bases to trimming and J lost 2 bases; unmatched junction nucleotides: 7. The CDR3 spans 15 residues. Germline CDR1 SGHAT, CDR2 FQNNGV. The CDR3 sequence is CASSRDRVAGNTIYF. CDR3 sequence (DNA): TGTGCCAGCAGTCGAGACAGGGTAGCTGGAAACACCATATATTTT.

The chain links TRBV30 to TRBJ2-3; 8 bases align to TRBD2. CDR1 is GTSNPN and CDR2 is SVGIG in the germline V gene (reference sequence). This CDR3 spans 17 amino acids. After removal of 0 bases from V and 3 bases from J, the junction contained 11 bases not matched to a gene. DNA for the CDR3: TGTGCCTGGAGTGTACTTCAGCGCGGGGGGAAGACAGATACGCAGTATTTT. The encoded protein is CAWSVLQRGGKTDTQYF.

A single count supports this clone. The CDR3 coding sequence is TGTGCCAGCAGCGGAATCGGGACAGGGGGTAATGGCTACACCTTC. Its protein product is CASSGIGTGGNGYTF. The V and J genes are TRBV6-5 and TRBJ1-2; TRBD1 aligns across 11 bases. CDR1 MNHEY and CDR2 SVGAGI come from the germline V gene. The CDR3 is made up of 15 amino acids. Germline trimming cut 6 bases from V and 6 bases from J; bases unmatched to any gene: 9.

V is TRBV4-1 and J is TRBJ1-5, with D tentatively TRBD1 (5 bases). Germline V gives CDR1 MGHRA, CDR2 YSYEKL. The CDR3 runs to 15 residues. Trimming took 8 bases from V and 7 from J, leaving 21 bases between them. The CDR3: CASSSIYGQGQPQHF. The CDR3 bases are TGCGCCAGCTCTTCAATTTATGGGCAGGGCCAGCCCCAGCATTTT.

The chain carries TRBV11-2 and TRBJ2-7; D perhaps matches TRBD1 (5 bases). V was pared by 7 bases and J by 2 bases, with 18 bases between. The germline V gene encodes CDR1 SGHAT and CDR2 FQNNGV. The CDR3 consists of 15 residues. CDR3 sequence reads: CASTIEPGQPYEQYF. The CDR3 DNA follows: TGTGCCAGCACCATAGAGCCCGGACAACCCTACGAGCAGTACTTC. The full variable domain, its missing parts supplied by reference TRBV11-2 and TRBJ2-7, is EAGVAQSPRYKIIEKRQSVAFWCNPISGHATLYWYQQILGQGPKLLIQFQNNGVVDDSQLPKDRFSAERLKGVDSTLKIQPAKLEDSAVYLCASTIEPGQPYEQYFGPGTRLTVT.

This chain connects TRBV6-5 to TRBJ2-7, with a weak D call TRBD1 (7 bases). V was cut by 7 bases and J by 1 base, with 14 bases left in between. Germline V gives CDR1 MNHEY, CDR2 SVGAGI. The CDR3 consists of 14 residues. The CDR3 DNA is TGTGCCAGCAAGGGCAGGGGGGCATCCTACGAGCAGTACTTC. It yields the protein CASKGRGASYEQYF.

The chain links TRBV29-1 to TRBJ1-3; D gene ambiguous. Germline CDR1 and CDR2: SQVTM and ANQGSEA. The CDR3 spans 12 residues. In DNA, the CDR3 is TGCACGATACAGCTCTCTGGAAACACCATATATTTT. It codes for CTIQLSGNTIYF.

This chain connects TRBV6-5 to TRBJ2-7; TRBD1 might be the D (5 bases). The germline V and J ends were trimmed by 5 bases and 1 base, with 12 bases remaining between them. The CDR3 is 14 residues long. Per germline, CDR1 MNHEY and CDR2 SVGAGI. CDR3 nucleotides: TGTGCCAGCAGTCTCAGGGTAATATCCTACGAGCAGTACTTC. Its protein is CASSLRVISYEQYF.